The TCR beta chain described here comes from a study of blood T cell repertoires in COVID-19. In the original workflow: Amplification with reference gene primers provided the estimates of nucleated cell counts. Profiled with immunoSEQ multiplex PCR; TCRdb holds only in-frame clones, not every one. V, J and clone size were drawn from that table, and D and trimming were deduced from the DNA. The data hold hundreds of thousands of clones, with around 92% observed a single time. The trim removed 5 bases at V and 7 bases at J, leaving 2 bases unmatched. Germline assignment: CDR1 SEHNR and CDR2 FQNEAQ (reference sequence). The CDR3 totals 12 residues. Seattle's cohort entered during active infection and was followed longitudinally.

The TCR sequence derives from a young woman with COVID-19, enrolled during active disease. Sequencing was done on a sample of peripheral blood. The chain uses TRBV7-9 and TRBJ1-5; 7 nucleotides match TRBD1. The CDR3 sequence is CASSRQGQPQHF. CDR3 in DNA: TGTGCCAGCAGCCGACAGGGCCAGCCCCAGCATTTT.